This TCR beta chain emerged from a study of OX40 agonist ivuxolimab in advanced cancers. The wider study: The patients received agonistic anti-OX40 (CD134) antibody ivuxolimab. Patients assigned to dose escalation were diagnosed with hepatocellular carcinoma, melanoma, renal cell or head and neck cancer. Enrollees could have had prior anti-PD-1, anti-PD-L1 or anti-CTLA-4 therapy, which roughly 40% had received.

This clone was counted once. The antigen is unknown. Study-wide points: Compared with CD4+, CD8+ T cells on average had more expanded clones.

Using immunoSEQ multiplex PCR, the repertoire was profiled, and TCRdb retains in-frame clones only, with some absent. The table records 40,000 to 45,000 clones, less than 90% of them present only once. The source is an adult with an advanced solid tumor such as melanoma, head and neck, liver or kidney cancer. Specimen: CD4+ or CD8+ T cells sorted from blood, collected in a trial of the OX40 agonist ivuxolimab.

The CDR3, as DNA: TGTGCCAGCAGCTTGGATGACCAGGGTCCTCTGGGCTACACCTTC. Amino acid sequence: CASSLDDQGPLGYTF. The chain combines TRBV7-9 with TRBJ1-2; perhaps TRBD1 as D (5 bases). In germline, CDR1 is SEHNR, CDR2 FQNEAQ (reference sequence). This CDR3 region has 15 residues. The V end lost 3 bases, the J end lost 8 bases, and 19 bases lay between the germline ends.